The sequence of this T cell receptor beta chain was determined in a study of blood T cell repertoires in COVID-19. Study at large: Collection of acute and convalescent COVID-19 samples took place in the United States, Italy and Spain.

This clone was counted a few times. V lost 6 bases, J lost 0 bases, and 6 bases stayed unmatched. This CDR3 has 15 residues. CDR1 and CDR2 from the germline V gene are MNHEY and SVGAGI. Per the original methods: Reference gene primer amplification yielded estimated nucleated cell counts. Sequencing used immunoSEQ multiplex PCR; TCRdb keeps in-frame clones, though not all of them. V, J and clone size derive from that table, while D and trimming were established from the DNA sequence. Of about 200,000 clones in the sample, roughly 82% are singletons; the top ten hold about 13%. This clonotype originated in a human donor in a cohort sampled during active COVID-19. The sample consisted of peripheral blood. The rearrangement links TRBV6-5 to TRBJ2-7; 9 nucleotides line up with TRBD1. The DNA of the CDR3 is TGTGCCAGCAGAGGACAGGGGTCCGGCTCCTACGAGCAGTACTTC. It yields the protein CASRGQGSGSYEQYF.